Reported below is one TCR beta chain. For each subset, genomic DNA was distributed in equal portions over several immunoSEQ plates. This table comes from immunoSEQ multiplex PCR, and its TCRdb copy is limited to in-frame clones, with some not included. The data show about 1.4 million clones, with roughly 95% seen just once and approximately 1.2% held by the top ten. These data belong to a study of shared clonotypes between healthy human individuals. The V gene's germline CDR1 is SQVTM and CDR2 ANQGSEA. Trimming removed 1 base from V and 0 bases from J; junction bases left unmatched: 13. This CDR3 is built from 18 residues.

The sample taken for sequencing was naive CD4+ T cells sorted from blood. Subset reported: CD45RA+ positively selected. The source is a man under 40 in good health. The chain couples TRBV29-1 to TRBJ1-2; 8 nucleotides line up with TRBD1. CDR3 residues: CSVEGGTGRLIPNYGYTF. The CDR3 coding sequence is TGCAGCGTTGAAGGGGGGACAGGACGTCTTATTCCTAACTATGGCTACACCTTC. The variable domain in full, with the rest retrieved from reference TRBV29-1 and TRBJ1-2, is SAVISQKPSRDICQRGTSLTIQCQVDSQVTMMFWYRQQPGQSLTLIATANQGSEATYESGFVIDKFPISRPNLTFSTLTVSNMSPEDSSIYLCSVEGGTGRLIPNYGYTFGSGTRLTVV.